The source of this T cell receptor (beta chain) is a study of early T cells in non-severe SARS-CoV-2 infection. Study at large: Bulk RNA isolated from unsorted whole blood underwent sequencing; chains were not paired.

Attachment of unique molecular identifiers was made to individual cDNA molecules. TCRdb redid the calling of the 5' RACE reads with MiXCR, one entry per CDR3 protein. Of about 45,000 distinct CDR3 sequences listed, roughly 11% are singletons. V lost 4 bases and J 7 bases, leaving 5 bases between the germline ends. The CDR3 runs to 12 residues. The germline V gene encodes CDR1 SGHTA and CDR2 FQGNSA. The sample holds many counts of this clonotype. Its target is not known. Study-wide findings and caveats: Anti-spike CD8 specificities were favored by VDJdb matching, whose results missed private and CD4 specificities.

The V and J genes are TRBV7-2 and TRBJ1-6; D remains unclear. Material: whole blood. The TCR sequence derives from an adult who was a healthcare worker with PCR-confirmed SARS-CoV-2 infection or an uninfected control (not recorded which). The DNA for the CDR3 is TGTGCCAGCAGCTCAAACAATTCACCCCTCCACTTT. Amino acids: CASSSNNSPLHF.